This TCR beta chain was found in a study of blood T cells in healthy people across ages (dated by TCRdb to the mid-2010s). The study in broad terms: Template switching captured roughly one uniquely barcoded TCR beta cDNA molecule per two T cells in model experiments. Using deep sequencing normalized with unique cDNA molecular identifiers, the study measured how TCR beta repertoire diversity changes with age. The donors were divided into four age groups: young (average approximately 17 years), middle-aged (about 40), aged (approximately 59) and long-lived (about 79). To avoid experimental bias, donors of different ages were distributed randomly across sequencing lanes. The study analyzed two additional independent replicas of 1 million unique cDNA reads from the same blood draw for two donors, one aged 18 to 29 and one aged 80 or older.

Library prep was done by 5' RACE. The listed sequencing device is Illumina HiSeq 2500. A second PCR of 7 to 11 cycles was performed with a sample-barcoded 5' primer and a J-beta primer mix. Each TCR beta cDNA molecule received a unique molecular identifier from a template-switch 5' adaptor carrying 12 random nucleotides. At least 3 million CDR3-containing paired-end reads were obtained from each sample. The Mint cDNA synthesis kit, primed by a TRBC-specific oligonucleotide, was used to synthesize first-strand cDNA from all RNA. After uracil-DNA glycosylase treatment, a first 18-cycle PCR used universal primers M1SS and BC2_uni_R on all cDNA. Concerning the study's data processing: Normalization of each sample was performed by random selection of 1 million high-quality reads, each carrying a distinct molecular identifier. Reads sharing molecular identifiers were discarded rather than binned into consensus sequences. MiTCR, set to a Q25 quality threshold and the strictest error-elimination algorithm, was used for CDR3 identification, clonotype clustering and error correction. A nonparametric unseen species model with Euler transformation was used to estimate a lower bound on total TCR beta diversity. Starting from the raw public reads, TCRdb applied fastp trimming at Q25, assembled clones with MiXCR and retained in-frame beta chains. Rows merge per CDR3 protein into single entries with the most common DNA and genes. The V and J calls, along with clone size, are taken from TCRdb and not from the paper's own processing. In this sample the table shows about 1.7 million distinct CDR3 sequences, 28% of which occur a single time. The biggest ten clones account for around 7.7% of the sample.

According to the germline V gene, CDR1 reads LGHNA and CDR2 reads YSLEER. Trimming takes 11 bases from V and 1 base from J, and the germline ends sit 20 bases apart. Taken from cysteine to phenylalanine, the CDR3 has 15 residues. Solely the CDR3 DNA is kept, with 45 bases framed from the first base. A note on this clonotype: Its antigen is not yet known. No clone much larger than this one lies a single base away; base qualities are absent.

The donors were roughly 39 Caucasian individuals from Russia, aged roughly 6 to 95 years, who were systemically healthy. Each donor gave around 9.8 milliliters of peripheral blood, collected into EDTA-treated Vacutainer tubes. Ficoll-Paque density-gradient centrifugation was used to isolate PBMCs, with at least 7 million obtained per sample. Total RNA, at least 6 micrograms per sample, was extracted from PBMCs with Trizol reagent. For every donor, flow cytometry on a PBMC aliquot measured the percentage of naive CD45RAhigh/CD27high T cells. The study at large found these results: The CMV infection status of donors was not known, potentially confounding age-related changes in expanded clonotypes. As age increased, observed TCR beta diversity per million T cells dropped in a roughly linear way, and a significant reduction was already evident by age 40. Observed TCR beta diversity correlated strongly with the percentage of naive T cells measured by flow cytometry. Because profiling used bulk unsorted PBMCs, naive and antigen-experienced compartments could not be compared conclusively. Estimates of total diversity based on one million sequenced T cells were considered lower bounds and underestimates. Compared with the aged group, the long-lived group had more naive CD4+ T cells, fewer expanded clones and increased TCR diversity, a pattern suggesting age selection.

This TCR was sampled from a woman aged 30 to 39 in good health. The sequencing input was blood. The chain employs TRBV4-3 and TRBJ1-2; the D gene identity is not certain. In nucleotide form, the sequence is TGCGCCGGCACCCCGACGGAATTTGGTAACTATGGCTACACCTTC. This codes for CAGTPTEFGNYGYTF.